A single sample is the source of the 24 T cell receptor beta chains below, sequenced in a study of beta chain features in type 1 diabetes. Study-level points and caveats: People with Type 1 diabetes carried modestly yet significantly shorter TCRB CDR3s in all four CD4+ subsets.

Expressed TCRB transcripts were sequenced after all isolated RNA was converted to cDNA. Profiled with immunoSEQ multiplex PCR; TCRdb holds only in-frame clones, not every one. The sample holds 120,000 or so clones; roughly a sixth are singletons and the top ten take around 2.7%. Antigens of these TCRs are unknown. Sequencing input: central memory CD4+ T cells from blood. The receptors derive from a man younger than 30 with type 1 diabetes.

The CDR3 DNA is TGTGCCAGCAGTTTTAGTGGGGAAGAGCAGTACTTC. Its translation: CASSFSGEEQYF. The rearrangement links TRBV27 to TRBJ2-7; D ambiguous. The CDR3 sequence is 12 residues long. The V end was cut by 3 bases, the J end by 7 bases, with 10 bases between. Germline V lookup: CDR1 MNHEY, CDR2 SMNVEV (reference sequence).

This clone has more than one count but fewer than ten. The chain combines TRBV10-3 with TRBJ1-5, with 8 bases aligning to TRBD1. There are 16 residues in the CDR3. Unmatched junction bases numbered 6, after V lost 1 base and J lost 4 bases. Germline assignment: CDR1 ENHRY and CDR2 SYGVKD. The CDR3 region has the DNA TGTGCCATCAGTGAGTGGGCAGGGGGCAATAATCAGCCCCAGCATTTT. Translating it yields CAISEWAGGNNQPQHF.

Notes on this clone: The sample contains more than one DNA sequence encoding this CDR3. This chain joins TRBV5-1 and TRBJ2-4; 7 bases agree with TRBD1. The germline gives CDR1 SGHRS, CDR2 YFSETQ. CDR3 length: 16 amino acids. Trimming removed 2 bases from V and 0 bases from J; junction bases left unmatched: 5. CDR3 protein: CASSLGTEIAKNIQYF. In DNA, the CDR3 is TGCGCCAGCAGCTTAGGGACAGAGATAGCCAAAAACATTCAGTACTTC.

The gene calls are TRBV29-1 and TRBJ2-2; D is possibly TRBD1 (7 bases). The CDR3 runs to 16 residues. The ends were cut back, 6 bases at V and 3 bases at J, with 20 bases in the middle. From germline, CDR1 is SQVTM and CDR2 ANQGSEA. This chain's CDR3 is CSVGQPGGPYTGELFF. The CDR3, as DNA: TGCAGCGTAGGGCAACCAGGGGGGCCGTACACCGGGGAGCTGTTTTTT.

The rearrangement uses TRBV18 and TRBJ2-3, with TRBD2 identical over 11 bases. The CDR3 loop spans 15 amino acids. V gave up 6 bases and J gave up 3 bases; unmatched junction bases: 5. Germline V gene lookup returns CDR1 KGHSH and CDR2 LQKENI. The CDR3 loop is CASSTTSGETDTQYF. The CDR3 DNA is TGTGCCAGCTCGACGACTAGCGGGGAAACAGATACGCAGTATTTT.

V and J are TRBV30 and TRBJ1-4; no clear D. The CDR3 spans 14 residues. The V and J ends lost 2 bases and 0 bases respectively, with 7 bases between them. Germline-derived CDR1 and CDR2 are GTSNPN and SVGIG (reference sequence). The DNA for the CDR3 is TGTGCCTGGAGTTCCGGGTCAACTAATGAAAAACTGTTTTTT. Its protein is CAWSSGSTNEKLFF.

The gene calls are TRBV7-2 and TRBJ2-1, with D possibly being TRBD2 (5 bases). The CDR3 is 16 residues long. Germline V gene lookup returns CDR1 SGHTA and CDR2 FQGNSA. V was clipped by 2 bases and J by 0 bases, with 11 bases between them. The CDR3 DNA sequence: TGTGCCAGCAGCTTAACAATTGCGGGCTCCTACAATGAGCAGTTCTTC. Its translation: CASSLTIAGSYNEQFF.

This clone was recorded a few times. The rearrangement links TRBV27 to TRBJ2-1; 9 bases fit TRBD1. V lost 6 bases to trimming and J lost 6 bases; unmatched junction nucleotides: 6. Germline loops: CDR1 MNHEY, CDR2 SMNVEV (reference sequence). The CDR3 covers 14 residues. This CDR3 reads CASSRDRDTNEQFF. CDR3 in DNA: TGTGCCAGCAGCCGGGACAGGGATACCAATGAGCAGTTCTTC.

V usage is TRBV29-1 and J usage is TRBJ2-3; 9 bases agree with TRBD1. Trimming at V came to 3 bases and at J to 1 base, leaving 8 bases not matched to a gene. Germline lookup yields CDR1 SQVTM and CDR2 ANQGSEA. The CDR3 contains 16 residues. This chain's CDR3 is CSVDPRQGVGTDTQYF. The CDR3 DNA reads TGCAGCGTTGATCCCCGACAGGGGGTGGGCACAGATACGCAGTATTTT.

The J gene is TRBJ1-4, the V gene TRBV4-3; D may be TRBD1 (5 bases). V gave up 3 bases and J gave up 5 bases, with 16 bases separating them. The CDR3 has 16 residues. The germline CDR1 and CDR2 sequences are LGHNA and YSLEER. CDR3 DNA: TGCGCCAGCAGCCACCTGATCGGGGGGGAGAATGAAAAACTGTTTTTT. Translation gives CASSHLIGGENEKLFF.

The J gene is TRBJ2-6, the V gene TRBV7-2; D is unclear. Deletions cut 1 base from V and 4 bases from J, with 11 bases between. The CDR3 length is 16 residues. Germline CDR1 is SGHTA and CDR2 is FQGNSA. The CDR3 DNA reads as TGTGCCAGCAGCTTAGGCAGTGGCCGGGGGGCCAACGTCCTGACTTTC. It translates to CASSLGSGRGANVLTF.

This clone occurred a few times. The DNA for the CDR3 is TGTGCCAGCAGCTTAGGGGGATCCCGCACAGATACGCAGTATTTT. Its protein is CASSLGGSRTDTQYF. V usage is TRBV7-9 and J usage is TRBJ2-3; D remains ambiguous. With 1 base removed from V and 1 base from J, the gap between germline ends came to 9 bases. CDR1 is SEHNR and CDR2 is FQNEAQ in the germline V gene (reference sequence). The CDR3 is 15 residues long.

This clone showed up just a few times. Within the sample, other DNA sequences also encode this same CDR3. The chain carries TRBV6-5 and TRBJ2-3; D unclear. Trimming cost V 0 bases and J 3 bases, with 7 bases left between them. The V gene's germline CDR1 is MNHEY and CDR2 SVGAGI. CDR3 size: 14 residues. CDR3 DNA: TGTGCCAGCAGTTACTCAAGGGAAACAGATACGCAGTATTTT. Amino acids: CASSYSRETDTQYF.

The rearrangement joins TRBV27 to TRBJ1-4; TRBD1 matches 7 bases. Germline CDR1 MNHEY, CDR2 SMNVEV (reference sequence). The CDR3 is 15 amino acids. The junction had 7 bases not matched to a gene; V was cut back by 4 bases and J by 5 bases. Here the CDR3 DNA reads TGTGCCAGCAGTTCCGGACAGGCACTGAATGAAAAACTGTTTTTT. Translated, it gives CASSSGQALNEKLFF.

This clone has more than one count but fewer than ten. The rearrangement links TRBV10-2 to TRBJ2-5, with 9 bases fitting TRBD2. Germline CDR1 reads WSHSY; CDR2 reads SAAADI. The J segment lost 2 bases and the V segment lost 6 bases, leaving 10 bases of the junction unmatched. CDR3 length: 16 amino acids. CDR3 in amino acids: CASRGFLAGQQETQYF. CDR3 nucleotides: TGCGCCAGCAGGGGATTCCTAGCGGGACAACAAGAGACCCAGTACTTC.

There are many counts of this clone. The same CDR3 arises from other DNA sequences in this sample as well. The rearrangement links TRBV30 to TRBJ1-1; D not resolved. CDR3 length equals 11 residues. The V end was cut by 2 bases, the J end by 4 bases, with 5 bases between. Germline V gives CDR1 GTSNPN, CDR2 SVGIG (reference sequence). The CDR3 region is CAWSWGTEAFF. CDR3 DNA: TGTGCCTGGAGTTGGGGCACTGAAGCTTTCTTT.

The rearrangement joins TRBV14 to TRBJ2-1, with unresolved D. The ends were cut back, 4 bases at V and 0 bases at J, with 13 bases in the middle. This CDR3 is 16 amino acids long. CDR1 and CDR2 from the germline V gene are SGHDN and FVKESK. The DNA of the CDR3 is TGTGCCAGCAGCCCTCGACCCTCCCTCTCCTACAATGAGCAGTTCTTC. It encodes CASSPRPSLSYNEQFF.

At least ten counts were recorded for this clone. The chain recombines TRBV5-8 with TRBJ1-5; maybe TRBD1 (5 bases). Germline assignment: CDR1 SGHTS and CDR2 YDEGEE. This CDR3 has 13 amino acids. Trimming pared 4 bases from V and 6 bases from J, leaving 11 bases between. CDR3 sequence reads: CASSLDKAQPQHF. CDR3 bases: TGTGCCAGCAGCCTGGACAAGGCTCAGCCCCAGCATTTT. Full variable domain (missing parts from reference TRBV5-8 and TRBJ1-5): EAGVTQSPTHLIKTRGQQATLRCSPISGHTSVYWYQQALGLGLQFLLWYDEGEERNRGNFPPRFSGRQFPNYSSELNVNALELEDSALYLCASSLDKAQPQHFGDGTRLSIL.

This clone was seen a handful of times. DNA for the CDR3: TGTGCCAGCAGCTTACTGGCCTTCCCCAATGAGCAGTTCTTC. Translating it yields CASSLLAFPNEQFF. This chain uses TRBV7-2 with TRBJ2-1; D gene ambiguous. Trimming removed 2 bases from V and 6 bases from J, with 11 bases in between. This CDR3 has 14 residues. CDR1 is SGHTA, CDR2 FQGNSA, per germline.

The chain couples TRBV2 to TRBJ1-6, with TRBD1 matching 7 bases. CDR1 is SNHLY and CDR2 is FYNNEI in the germline V gene. V lost 6 bases to trimming and J lost 0 bases; unmatched junction nucleotides: 2. This CDR3 spans 15 amino acids. CDR3 sequence: CASRDRSSYNSPLHF. The CDR3 coding sequence is TGTGCCAGCAGGGACAGGAGCTCCTATAATTCACCCCTCCACTTT. The full variable domain, its missing parts supplied by reference TRBV2 and TRBJ1-6, is EPEVTQTPSHQVTQMGQEVILRCVPISNHLYFYWYRQILGQKVEFLVSFYNNEISEKSEIFDDQFSVERPDGSNFTLKIRSTKLEDSAMYFCASRDRSSYNSPLHFGNGTRLTVT.

The chain employs TRBV7-2 and TRBJ2-7; 7 bases map to TRBD2. After removal of 5 bases from V and 2 bases from J, the junction contained 9 bases not matched to a gene. The CDR3 is made up of 15 amino acids. Germline V gene lookup returns CDR1 SGHTA and CDR2 FQGNSA. The CDR3 loop reads CASSRTSSGPYEQYF. As DNA, the CDR3 is TGTGCCAGCAGCCGAACGTCTAGCGGCCCCTACGAGCAGTACTTC.

The gene calls are TRBV11-2 and TRBJ2-5, with 7 bases that match TRBD1. The length of the CDR3 is 17 residues. V lost 3 bases, J lost 7 bases, and 17 bases stayed unmatched. Germline CDR1 SGHAT, CDR2 FQNNGV. In DNA, the CDR3 is TGTGCCAGCAGCTTCCTCGGCCCCGACAGGGCGGGTGGGACCCAGTACTTC. This translates into CASSFLGPDRAGGTQYF.

This clone was counted only a few times. This chain connects TRBV29-1 to TRBJ1-1; TRBD1 might be the D (6 bases). Germline assignment: CDR1 SQVTM and CDR2 ANQGSEA. V shed 3 bases and J shed 0 bases, with 11 bases lying between them. The CDR3 has 14 residues. The CDR3 here is CSVDGGQMNTEAFF. CDR3 DNA sequence: TGCAGCGTTGATGGGGGGCAAATGAACACTGAAGCTTTCTTT.

In this sample, this clone turned up a few times. V is TRBV9 and J is TRBJ1-2; no clear D. The V end lost 4 bases, the J end lost 7 bases, and 11 bases lay between the germline ends. CDR3 length: 12 amino acids. CDR1 is SGDLS and CDR2 is YYNGEE in the germline V gene. CDR3 amino acids: CASSSQPRGYTF. CDR3 DNA sequence: TGTGCCAGCAGCTCTCAGCCCCGTGGCTACACCTTC.